The entry below describes one T cell receptor beta chain. Its antigen is currently unknown. Germline CDR1 reads WSHSY; CDR2 reads SAAADI. This CDR3 is built from 14 residues. Unmatched junction bases numbered 5, after V lost 7 bases and J lost 1 base. TCRdb's copy holds only in-frame clones and misses some; the assay was immunoSEQ multiplex PCR. This sample carries over 75,000 clones, approximately 91% of them seen once, and the ten largest clones take approximately 2.2%. This sample was taken from a study of cytomegalovirus exposure and HLA in healthy donors. General study findings and limits: Researchers catalogued approximately 170 TCR beta chains as cytomegalovirus-associated. Later, an analysis found that TCR clusters from the first cohort tended to co-occur in the roughly 120 validation repertoires.

The source of this sequence is a young man in good health and CMV-seronegative. V gene TRBV10-2 combines with J gene TRBJ2-5; 8 nucleotides line up with TRBD1. The sample consisted of PBMCs. The CDR3 sequence is CASTPQGVQETQYF. The CDR3 nucleotides read TGCGCCAGCACCCCACAGGGGGTCCAAGAGACCCAGTACTTC.